The 18 T cell receptor beta chains below all came from one sample that was sequenced in a study of read filtering for tumor transcriptome and immune sequencing. The library was built from 400 ng RNA with molecular barcoded adaptors for alpha/delta and beta/gamma chains. TCRdb reanalysed the reads using MiXCR and keeps one entry per CDR3 protein. The table records 20,000 to 25,000 distinct CDR3 sequences, 20% to 25% of them present only once. Sequencing was done on a sample of a population of CD138-negative cells sorted from bone marrow. These receptors came from a donor at least 40 years old with multiple myeloma.

This clonotype showed up many times. The rearrangement joins TRBV2 to TRBJ2-3; maybe TRBD2 (6 bases). The CDR3 sequence is 14 residues long. CDR1 is SNHLY, CDR2 FYNNEI, per germline. Trimming left V 7 bases short and J 2 bases short, with 13 bases between. The CDR3 DNA sequence: TGTGCCAGCAAAGTGGAGGGGTCCACAGATACGCAGTATTTT. Encoded protein: CASKVEGSTDTQYF. The full variable domain, with the rest looked up from reference TRBV2 and TRBJ2-3, is EPEVTQTPSHQVTQMGQEVILRCVPISNHLYFYWYRQILGQKVEFLVSFYNNEISEKSEIFDDQFSVERPDGSNFTLKIRSTKLEDSAMYFCASKVEGSTDTQYFGPGTRLTVL.

This clonotype was counted ten times or more. The V and J genes are TRBV29-1 and TRBJ2-5; 11 bases line up with TRBD2. Germline V gene lookup returns CDR1 SQVTM and CDR2 ANQGSEA. This CDR3 comprises 12 residues. V dropped 7 bases and J dropped 5; count of bases not matched to a gene: 3. CDR3 sequence: CSGLAGSETQYF. CDR3 nucleotides: TGCAGCGGACTAGCGGGATCTGAGACCCAGTACTTC.

Remarks on this clonotype: A far larger clone is off by one base, so a read error is likely. The chain employs TRBV11-2 and TRBJ2-1; 7 nucleotides line up with TRBD2. Trimming took 1 base from V and 6 from J; bases not matched to a gene: 3. The CDR3 is 14 residues long. The germline V gene encodes CDR1 SGHAT and CDR2 FQNNGV. The CDR3 here is CASSLAAGSNEQFF. DNA of the CDR3: TGTGCCAGCAGCTTAGCAGCGGGATCCAATGAGCAGTTCTTC.

V and J are TRBV6-5 and TRBJ2-1, with unresolved D. CDR1 and CDR2 from the germline V gene are MNHEY and SVGAGI. This CDR3 contains 17 residues. Trimming removed 0 bases at V and 0 bases at J, with 12 bases between. The CDR3 protein is CASSYSGYPSSYNEQFF. The CDR3, as DNA: TGTGCCAGCAGTTACTCAGGCTACCCAAGCTCCTACAATGAGCAGTTCTTC.

This clonotype showed up many times. The CDR3 DNA reads as TGTGCCAGCAGCGTAGACCCCAGCCCTGAAGCTTTCTTT. It codes for CASSVDPSPEAFF. This chain links TRBV9 with TRBJ1-1; no clear D gene. The CDR3 runs to 13 residues. Germline V gene lookup returns CDR1 SGDLS and CDR2 YYNGEE. V gave up 0 bases and J gave up 6 bases, with 9 bases separating them.

DNA of the CDR3: TGTGCCAGCAGCATAGACAGCGACACTGAAGCTTTCTTT. Its protein is CASSIDSDTEAFF. This sequence joins TRBV7-9 and TRBJ1-1; D might be TRBD1 (5 bases). CDR3 length equals 13 residues. The germline V and J ends were trimmed by 5 bases and 3 bases, with 10 bases remaining between them. CDR1 and CDR2 (germline): SEHNR, FQNEAQ (reference sequence).

This clonotype was counted many times. This chain connects TRBV6-1 to TRBJ1-1; D is ambiguous. Trimming shortened V by 7 bases and J by 4 bases, and 16 bases separated the two germline ends. Germline CDR1 reads MNHNS; CDR2 reads SASEGT. The CDR3 has 14 residues. In nucleotides, the CDR3 is TGTGCCAGCAATAGTGGGTTAGTGATCACTGAAGCTTTCTTT. As protein: CASNSGLVITEAFF.

For this clonotype: A read error is possible here, since a much larger clone lies one base away. J is TRBJ2-7 and V is TRBV7-9; D could derive from TRBD1 or TRBD2 (5 bases each). The V and J ends lost 5 bases and 5 bases respectively, with 19 bases between them. The CDR3 totals 15 residues. Germline loops: CDR1 SEHNR, CDR2 FQNEAQ (reference sequence). CDR3 sequence: CASSLVQGVRHEQYF. In DNA form, the CDR3 reads TGTGCCAGCAGCCTAGTCCAGGGAGTGCGGCACGAGCAGTACTTC.

The sample holds a few counts of this clonotype. This may stem from a read error, because a much larger clone lies one nucleotide away. The genes are TRBV10-3 and TRBJ2-2, with 13 bases aligning to TRBD2. The CDR3 contains 16 residues. CDR1 and CDR2 from the germline V gene are ENHRY and SYGVKD. The DNA for the CDR3 is TGTGCCATCACCAGGACTAGCGGGAGTGGAACCGGGGAGCTGCTTTTT. It translates to CAITRTSGSGTGELLF.

This clonotype was counted ten times or more. CDR3 nucleotides: TGTGCCAGCAGTTACTCGTCCGGGGTCGTCTACGAGCAGTACTTC. This encodes CASSYSSGVVYEQYF. This sequence joins TRBV6-5 and TRBJ2-7; possible D gene TRBD2, 5 bases. V lost 0 bases to trimming and J lost 3 bases, with 12 bases between them. The CDR3 is 15 residues long. Germline lookup yields CDR1 MNHEY and CDR2 SVGAGI.

This clonotype was counted many times. The chain carries TRBV30 and TRBJ2-5; TRBD2 aligns across 10 bases. The CDR3 is 14 residues long. V was pared by 4 bases and J by 4 bases, with 6 bases of the junction left unmatched. Looked up from germline, CDR1 is GTSNPN and CDR2 is SVGIG (reference sequence). The CDR3 DNA sequence: TGTGCCTGGACGGCTAGCGGGAGACTAGAGACCCAGTACTTC. This translates into CAWTASGRLETQYF.

This clonotype has a count of ten or more. This chain links TRBV7-2 with TRBJ2-3, with 14 bases fitting TRBD2. V was pared by 1 base and J by 4 bases, with 1 base of the junction left unmatched. Germline V lookup: CDR1 SGHTA, CDR2 FQGNSA. There are 16 residues in the CDR3. CDR3 sequence reads: CASSLGLAGGSDTQYF. CDR3 nucleotides: TGTGCCAGCAGCTTAGGACTAGCGGGAGGGTCAGATACGCAGTATTTT.

This clonotype has at least ten counts. The V call is TRBV19, the J call TRBJ2-7; 10 bases agree with TRBD1. CDR1 and CDR2 from the germline V gene are LNHDA and SQIVND (reference sequence). The CDR3 spans 15 residues. The trim removed 7 bases at V and 7 bases at J, leaving 13 bases unmatched. The CDR3 DNA follows: TGTGCCAGTAAACAACCGGGACAGGGGAGTGAAGAGCAGTACTTC. Encoded protein: CASKQPGQGSEEQYF. Together with reference TRBV19 and TRBJ2-7, the CDR3 gives the full variable domain: DGGITQSPKYLFRKEGQNVTLSCEQNLNHDAMYWYRQDPGQGLRLIYYSQIVNDFQKGDIAEGYSVSREKKESFPLTVTSAQKNPTAFYLCASKQPGQGSEEQYFGPGTRLTVT.

This clonotype was detected ten times or more. The CDR3, as DNA: TGCAGCGTTGTATACACCCCCAGTGGGGGGGGTGGGCCGGGGCCCCCAGCCTACGAGCAGTACTTC. Amino acid sequence: CSVVYTPSGGGGPGPPAYEQYF. The rearrangement links TRBV29-1 to TRBJ2-7, with 7 bases fitting TRBD2. V was clipped by 4 bases and J by 2 bases; unmatched bases: 32. The CDR3 sequence is 22 residues long. CDR1 SQVTM and CDR2 ANQGSEA come from the germline V gene.

This clonotype appeared many times. The J gene is TRBJ2-1, the V gene TRBV2; 10 positions agree with TRBD2. The junction had 11 bases not matched to a gene; V was cut back by 6 bases and J by 6 bases. The germline CDR1 and CDR2 sequences are SNHLY and FYNNEI. CDR3 size: 16 residues. The CDR3 region has the DNA TGTGCCAGCAGCCCACCGCCTAGCGGGAGAACCAATGAGCAGTTCTTC. Translation: CASSPPPSGRTNEQFF.

This clonotype has ten or more counts. This chain connects TRBV12-3 or TRBV12-4 to TRBJ1-2; a possible D gene is TRBD1 (5 bases). This CDR3 region has 12 residues. Trimming removed 2 bases at V and 7 bases at J, with 8 bases between. CDR3 region: CASSLQGTGYTF. CDR3 nucleotide sequence: TGTGCCAGCAGTTTACAGGGCACTGGCTACACCTTC.

This clonotype showed up just once. A much larger clone lies one base from this, so it may be a read error. The J gene is TRBJ2-3, the V gene TRBV5-4; D may be TRBD2 (6 bases). The germline CDR1 and CDR2 sequences are SGHNT and YYREEE (reference sequence). The CDR3 runs 15 residues. CDR3 loop: CAGSTPLGSGDTQYF. The DNA for the CDR3 is TGTGCCGGCAGCACCCCGCTCGGGAGCGGGGATACGCAGTATTTT. Full variable domain (outside the CDR3, taken from reference TRBV5-4 and TRBJ2-3): ETGVTQSPTHLIKTRGQQVTLRCSSQSGHNTVSWYQQALGQGPQFIFQYYREEENGRGNFPPRFSGLQFPNYSSELNVNALELDDSALYLCAGSTPLGSGDTQYFGPGTRLTVL.

There are many counts of this clonotype. The genes are TRBV28 and TRBJ1-6; D might be TRBD1 (6 bases). Germline V lookup: CDR1 MDHEN, CDR2 SYDVKM. V was cut by 6 bases and J by 6 bases, with 12 bases left in between. The CDR3 loop spans 14 amino acids. This chain's CDR3 is CASSQGQGNSPLHF. CDR3 bases: TGTGCCAGCAGCCAGGGGCAGGGTAATTCACCCCTCCACTTT. Complete variable domain (other parts from reference TRBV28 and TRBJ1-6): DVKVTQSSRYLVKRTGEKVFLECVQDMDHENMFWYRQDPGLGLRLIYFSYDVKMKEKGDIPEGYSVSREKKERFSLILESASTNQTSMYLCASSQGQGNSPLHFGNGTRLTVT.